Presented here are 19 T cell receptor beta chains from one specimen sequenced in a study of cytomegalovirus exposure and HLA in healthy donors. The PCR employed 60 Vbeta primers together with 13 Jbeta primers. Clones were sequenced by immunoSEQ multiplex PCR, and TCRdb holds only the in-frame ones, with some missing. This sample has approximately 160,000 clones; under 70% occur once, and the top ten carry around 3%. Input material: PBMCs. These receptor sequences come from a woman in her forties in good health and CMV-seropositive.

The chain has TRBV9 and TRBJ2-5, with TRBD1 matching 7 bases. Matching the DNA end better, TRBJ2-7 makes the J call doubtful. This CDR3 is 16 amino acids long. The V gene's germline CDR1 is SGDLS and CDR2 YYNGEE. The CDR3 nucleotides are TGTGCCAGCAGCGGGGGATCCGGTGGGACAGTCTACGAGCAGTACTTC. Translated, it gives CASSGGSGGTVYEQYF.

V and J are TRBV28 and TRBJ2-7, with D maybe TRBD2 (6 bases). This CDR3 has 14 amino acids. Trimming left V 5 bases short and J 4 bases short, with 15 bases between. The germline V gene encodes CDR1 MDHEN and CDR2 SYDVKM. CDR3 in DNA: TGTGCCAGCAGTCGCGATGCTAGCGTTTACGAGCAGTACTTC. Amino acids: CASSRDASVYEQYF.

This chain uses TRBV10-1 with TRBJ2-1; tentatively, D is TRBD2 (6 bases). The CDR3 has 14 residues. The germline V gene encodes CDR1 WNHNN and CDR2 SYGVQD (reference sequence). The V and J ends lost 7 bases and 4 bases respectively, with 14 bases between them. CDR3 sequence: CASITTGLYNEQFF. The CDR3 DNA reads TGCGCCAGCATCACCACGGGACTTTACAATGAGCAGTTCTTC.

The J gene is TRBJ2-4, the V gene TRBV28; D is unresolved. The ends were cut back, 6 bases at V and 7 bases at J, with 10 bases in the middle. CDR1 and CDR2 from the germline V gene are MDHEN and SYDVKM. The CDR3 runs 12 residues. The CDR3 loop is CASRSPVNIQYF. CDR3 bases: TGTGCCAGCAGGTCCCCCGTTAACATTCAGTACTTC.

The CDR3 is CASSYGRNGLRDTQYF. As DNA, the CDR3 is TGTGCCAGCAGTTACGGAAGGAACGGACTCAGGGATACGCAGTATTTT. The rearrangement joins TRBV6-5 to TRBJ2-3; maybe TRBD2 (5 bases). Germline CDR1 and CDR2: MNHEY and SVGAGI. V dropped 2 bases and J dropped 6 bases, with 18 bases sitting between them. This CDR3 is built from 16 residues.

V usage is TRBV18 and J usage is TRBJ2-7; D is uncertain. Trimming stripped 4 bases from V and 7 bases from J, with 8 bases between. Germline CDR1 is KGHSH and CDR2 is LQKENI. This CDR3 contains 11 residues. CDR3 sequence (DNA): TGTGCCAGCTCACAAGGCGGAGAGCAGTACTTC. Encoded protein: CASSQGGEQYF.

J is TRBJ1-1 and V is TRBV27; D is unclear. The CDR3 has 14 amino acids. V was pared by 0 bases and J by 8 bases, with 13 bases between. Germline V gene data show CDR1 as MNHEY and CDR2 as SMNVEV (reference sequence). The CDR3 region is CASSLSRPSGEAFF. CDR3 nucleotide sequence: TGTGCCAGCAGTTTATCGCGGCCCAGTGGGGAAGCTTTCTTT.

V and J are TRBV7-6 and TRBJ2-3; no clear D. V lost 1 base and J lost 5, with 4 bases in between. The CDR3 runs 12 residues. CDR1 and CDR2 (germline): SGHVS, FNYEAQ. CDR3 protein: CASSLVRDTQYF. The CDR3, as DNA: TGTGCCAGCAGCTTAGTCAGAGATACGCAGTATTTT.

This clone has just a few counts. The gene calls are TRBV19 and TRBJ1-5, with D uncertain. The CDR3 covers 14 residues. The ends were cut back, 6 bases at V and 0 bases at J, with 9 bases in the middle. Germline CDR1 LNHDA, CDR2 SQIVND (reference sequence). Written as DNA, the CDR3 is TGTGCCAGTAGGACAAAGTATAGCAATCAGCCCCAGCATTTT. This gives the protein CASRTKYSNQPQHF.

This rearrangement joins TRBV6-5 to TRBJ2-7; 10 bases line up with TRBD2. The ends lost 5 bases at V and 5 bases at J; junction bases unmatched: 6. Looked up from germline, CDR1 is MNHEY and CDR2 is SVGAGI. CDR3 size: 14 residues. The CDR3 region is CASSAGTSENEQYF. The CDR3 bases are TGTGCCAGCAGTGCCGGGACTAGCGAAAACGAGCAGTACTTC.

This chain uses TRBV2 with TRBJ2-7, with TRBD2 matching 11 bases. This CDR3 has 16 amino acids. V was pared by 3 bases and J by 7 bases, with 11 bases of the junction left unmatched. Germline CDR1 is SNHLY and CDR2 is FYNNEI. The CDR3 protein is CASSDAVLAGAGEQYF. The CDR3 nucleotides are TGTGCCAGCAGTGATGCCGTACTAGCGGGAGCTGGGGAGCAGTACTTC.

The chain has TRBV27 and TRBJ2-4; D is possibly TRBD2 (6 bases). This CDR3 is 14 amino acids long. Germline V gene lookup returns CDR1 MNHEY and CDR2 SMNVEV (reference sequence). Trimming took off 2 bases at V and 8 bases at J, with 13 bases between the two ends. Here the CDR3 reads CASSLRGFNDIQYF. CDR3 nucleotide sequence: TGTGCCAGCAGTTTACGGGGGTTCAATGACATTCAGTACTTC.

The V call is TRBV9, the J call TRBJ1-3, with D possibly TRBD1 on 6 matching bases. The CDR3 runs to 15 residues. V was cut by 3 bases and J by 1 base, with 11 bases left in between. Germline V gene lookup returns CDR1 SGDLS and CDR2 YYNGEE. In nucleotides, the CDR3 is TGTGCCAGCAGCGGGACAGTCTCGTCTGGAAACACCATATATTTT. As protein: CASSGTVSSGNTIYF. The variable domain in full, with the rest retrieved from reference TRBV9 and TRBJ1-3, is DSGVTQTPKHLITATGQRVTLRCSPRSGDLSVYWYQQSLDQGLQFLIQYYNGEERAKGNILERFSAQQFPDLHSELNLSSLELGDSALYFCASSGTVSSGNTIYFGEGSWLTVV.

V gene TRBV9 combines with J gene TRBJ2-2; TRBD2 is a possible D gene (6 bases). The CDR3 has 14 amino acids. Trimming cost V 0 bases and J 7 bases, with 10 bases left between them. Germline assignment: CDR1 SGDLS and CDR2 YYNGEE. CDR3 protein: CASSVATRGGELFF. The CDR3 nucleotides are TGTGCCAGCAGCGTAGCTACGCGGGGCGGGGAGCTGTTTTTT.

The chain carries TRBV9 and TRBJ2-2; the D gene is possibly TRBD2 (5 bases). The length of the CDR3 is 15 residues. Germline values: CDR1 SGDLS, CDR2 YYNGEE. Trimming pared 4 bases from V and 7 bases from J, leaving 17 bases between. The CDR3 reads CASSPAEGLGGELFF. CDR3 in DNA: TGTGCCAGCAGCCCGGCCGAGGGATTAGGCGGGGAGCTGTTTTTT. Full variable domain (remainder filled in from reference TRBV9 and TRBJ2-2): DSGVTQTPKHLITATGQRVTLRCSPRSGDLSVYWYQQSLDQGLQFLIQYYNGEERAKGNILERFSAQQFPDLHSELNLSSLELGDSALYFCASSPAEGLGGELFFGEGSRLTVL.

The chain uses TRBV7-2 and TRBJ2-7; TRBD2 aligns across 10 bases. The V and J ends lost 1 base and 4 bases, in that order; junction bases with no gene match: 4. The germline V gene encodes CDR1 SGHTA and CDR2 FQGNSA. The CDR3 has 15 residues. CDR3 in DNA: TGTGCCAGCAGCTTAGAAGCGGGAGGGTTTTACGAGCAGTACTTC. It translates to CASSLEAGGFYEQYF.

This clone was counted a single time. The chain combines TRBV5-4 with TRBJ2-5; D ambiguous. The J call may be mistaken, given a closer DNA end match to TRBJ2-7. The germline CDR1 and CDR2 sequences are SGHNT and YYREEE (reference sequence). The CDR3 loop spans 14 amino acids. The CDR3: CASSLDFRSYEQYF. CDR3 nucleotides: TGTGCCAGCAGCTTGGACTTTCGCTCCTACGAGCAGTACTTC.

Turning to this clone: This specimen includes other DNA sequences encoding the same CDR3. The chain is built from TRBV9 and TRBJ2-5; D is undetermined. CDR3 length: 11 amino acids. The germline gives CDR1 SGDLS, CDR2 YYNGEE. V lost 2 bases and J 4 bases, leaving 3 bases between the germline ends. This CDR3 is CASSVAETQYF. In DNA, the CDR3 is TGTGCCAGCAGCGTGGCAGAGACCCAGTACTTC.

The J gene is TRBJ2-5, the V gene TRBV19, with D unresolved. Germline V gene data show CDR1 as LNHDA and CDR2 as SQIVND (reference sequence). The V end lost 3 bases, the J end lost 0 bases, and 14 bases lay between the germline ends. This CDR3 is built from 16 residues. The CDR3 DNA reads TGTGCCAGTAGTATCTCGGTCACCCGCCACCAAGAGACCCAGTACTTC. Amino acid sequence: CASSISVTRHQETQYF.